The 6 T cell receptor beta chains below come from one sample, sequenced in a study of blood T cell repertoires in COVID-19. Sequencing used immunoSEQ multiplex PCR; TCRdb keeps in-frame clones, though not all of them. This repertoire shows roughly 100,000 clones, approximately 72% found once; its top ten account for roughly a fifth. Sequenced material: peripheral blood. These receptors all come from a woman aged 70-85 years with acute or convalescent COVID-19.

The chain employs TRBV16 and TRBJ1-1; D call uncertain. The germline V and J ends were trimmed by 2 bases and 7 bases, with 11 bases remaining between them. The CDR3 is 13 residues long. Germline V CDR1 and CDR2: KGHSY, FQNENV. The CDR3 is CASSQGPRDEAFF. The CDR3, as DNA: TGTGCCAGCAGCCAAGGGCCACGCGATGAAGCTTTCTTT. Full variable domain (missing parts from reference TRBV16 and TRBJ1-1): GEEVAQTPKHLVRGEGQKAKLYCAPIKGHSYVFWYQQVLKNEFKFLISFQNENVFDETGMPKERFSAKCLPNSPCSLEIQATKLEDSAVYFCASSQGPRDEAFFGQGTRLTVV.

The J gene is TRBJ2-3, the V gene TRBV27; a weak D match, TRBD2 (7 bases). The CDR3 has 17 amino acids. Per the germline V gene, CDR1 is MNHEY and CDR2 is SMNVEV (reference sequence). V dropped 5 bases and J dropped 7 bases, with 25 bases sitting between them. This CDR3 reads CASSPRGGGPTIYTQYF. The CDR3 bases are TGTGCCAGCAGTCCACGGGGAGGGGGGCCGACAATTTATACGCAGTATTTT.

The V and J genes are TRBV11-3 and TRBJ2-3; D not certain. Trimming removed 5 bases from V and 1 base from J, with 7 bases in between. Germline V gene lookup returns CDR1 SGHNT and CDR2 YENEEA. This CDR3 is 13 amino acids long. The CDR3: CASSLGRTDTQYF. DNA for the CDR3: TGTGCCAGCAGCCTAGGGCGCACAGATACGCAGTATTTT.

The table lists this clone with a few counts. V usage is TRBV7-2 and J usage is TRBJ2-1; TRBD2 agrees at 15 bases. Germline V gene sequence: CDR1 SGHTA, CDR2 FQGNSA. With V trimmed by 3 bases and J by 9 bases, 9 bases remained unmatched. This CDR3 is built from 17 residues. The CDR3 loop reads CASSLGLAGGTKGEQFF. CDR3 nucleotide sequence: TGTGCCAGCAGCTTGGGACTAGCGGGGGGCACTAAGGGTGAGCAGTTCTTC.

This clone was counted a few times. The gene calls are TRBV18 and TRBJ2-2; 8 bases map to TRBD1. This CDR3 comprises 15 residues. The germline CDR1 and CDR2 sequences are KGHSH and LQKENI. Germline trimming cut 6 bases from V and 6 bases from J; bases unmatched to any gene: 9. The chain's CDR3 is CASSPGQGLAGELFF. CDR3 coding DNA: TGTGCCAGCTCGCCCGGACAGGGATTGGCCGGGGAGCTGTTTTTT.

The rearrangement uses TRBV5-6 and TRBJ1-1; 7 nucleotides line up with TRBD1. J was trimmed by 1 base and V by 1 base; bases with no gene match: 4. The germline V gene encodes CDR1 SGHDT and CDR2 YYEEEE. The CDR3 extends over 15 amino acids. In DNA form, the CDR3 reads TGTGCCAGCAGCTTGATAGGGGGCGGGAACACTGAAGCTTTCTTT. This encodes CASSLIGGGNTEAFF.